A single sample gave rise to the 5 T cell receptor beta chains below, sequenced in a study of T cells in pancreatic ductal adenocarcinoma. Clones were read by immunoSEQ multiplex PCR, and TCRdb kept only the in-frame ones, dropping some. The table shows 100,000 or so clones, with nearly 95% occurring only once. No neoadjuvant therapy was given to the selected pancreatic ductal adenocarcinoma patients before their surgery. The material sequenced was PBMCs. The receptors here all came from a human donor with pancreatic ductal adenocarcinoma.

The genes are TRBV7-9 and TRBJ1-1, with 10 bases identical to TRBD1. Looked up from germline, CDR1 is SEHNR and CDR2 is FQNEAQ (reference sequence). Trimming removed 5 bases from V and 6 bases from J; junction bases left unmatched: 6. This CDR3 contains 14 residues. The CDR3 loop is CASSPGQGFPEAFF. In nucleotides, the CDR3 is TGTGCCAGCAGCCCGGGACAGGGGTTCCCTGAAGCTTTCTTT.

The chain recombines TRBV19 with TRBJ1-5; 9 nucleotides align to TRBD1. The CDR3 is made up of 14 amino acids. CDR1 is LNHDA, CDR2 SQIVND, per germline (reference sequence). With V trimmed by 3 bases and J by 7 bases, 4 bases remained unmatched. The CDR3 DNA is TGTGCCAGTAGTATGACAGGGGGGGTGCAGCCCCAGCATTTT. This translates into CASSMTGGVQPQHF.

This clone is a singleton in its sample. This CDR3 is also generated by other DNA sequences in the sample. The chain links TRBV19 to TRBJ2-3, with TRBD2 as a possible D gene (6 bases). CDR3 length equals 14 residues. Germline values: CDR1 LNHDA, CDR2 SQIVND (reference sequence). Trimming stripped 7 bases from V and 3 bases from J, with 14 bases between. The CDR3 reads CASTPIGGTDTQYF. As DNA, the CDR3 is TGTGCCAGTACCCCAATAGGAGGGACAGATACGCAGTATTTT.

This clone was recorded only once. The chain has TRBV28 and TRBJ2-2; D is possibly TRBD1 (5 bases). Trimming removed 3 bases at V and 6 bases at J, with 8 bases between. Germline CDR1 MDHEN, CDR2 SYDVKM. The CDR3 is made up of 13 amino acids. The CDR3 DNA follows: TGTGCCAGCAGTTTCAGGGTTCCCGGGGAGCTGTTTTTT. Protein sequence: CASSFRVPGELFF.

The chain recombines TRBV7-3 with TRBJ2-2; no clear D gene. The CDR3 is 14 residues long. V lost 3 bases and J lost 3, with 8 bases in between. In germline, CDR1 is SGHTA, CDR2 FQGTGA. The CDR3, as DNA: TGTGCCAGCAGCTTGGGCCTGTACACCGGGGAGCTGTTTTTT. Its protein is CASSLGLYTGELFF.